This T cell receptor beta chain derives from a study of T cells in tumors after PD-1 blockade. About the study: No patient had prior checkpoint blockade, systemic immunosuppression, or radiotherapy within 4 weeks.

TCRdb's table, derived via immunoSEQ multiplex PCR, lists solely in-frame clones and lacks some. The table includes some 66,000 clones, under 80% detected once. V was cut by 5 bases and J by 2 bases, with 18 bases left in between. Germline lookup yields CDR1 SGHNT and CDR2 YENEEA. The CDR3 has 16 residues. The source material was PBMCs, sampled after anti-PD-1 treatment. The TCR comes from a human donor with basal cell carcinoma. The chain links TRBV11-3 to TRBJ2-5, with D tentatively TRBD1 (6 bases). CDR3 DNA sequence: TGTGCCAGCAGCCTCAGGGGCCCGAATCTTCAAGAGACCCAGTACTTC. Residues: CASSLRGPNLQETQYF.